The TCR beta chain described here comes from a study of blood T cell repertoires in COVID-19. Background on the study: Nucleic acid was either cDNA or gDNA, and it came from T cells, B-cell-depleted T cells, or PBMCs.

As originally analysed: Amplification of reference gene primers provided the estimated nucleated cell counts. The assay was immunoSEQ multiplex PCR, and TCRdb's table has in-frame clones only and misses some. D and trimming come from the DNA, and the V and J calls and clone size come from that table. The sample yields about 220,000 clones, more than 70% seen once. Enrollees, roughly 18 to 95 years old, lived in 25 or so US areas. Cohorts were assigned according to the clinical history that participants reported. The CDR3 runs to 15 residues. The V gene end was trimmed by 5 bases and the J gene end by 5 bases; junction bases not matched to a gene: 6. CDR1 and CDR2 (germline): LGHDT, YNNKEL (reference sequence).

The sequencing sample was made of PBMCs or T cells enriched from blood (not recorded which). This clonotype was sampled from a woman between 40 and 50 years old with acute COVID-19. This chain links TRBV3-1 (or the pseudogene TRBV3-2) with TRBJ1-4, with 9 bases fitting TRBD1. This chain's CDR3 is CASSKTGTGNEKLFF. As DNA, the CDR3 is TGTGCCAGCAGCAAGACCGGGACAGGGAATGAAAAACTGTTTTTT.